This T cell receptor (beta chain) was found in a study of T-cell memory formation after mild COVID-19 (dated by TCRdb to the early 2020s). About the study as a whole: TCR sequence clusters from the two donors were largely donor specific. The cohort comprised two young, previously healthy adult volunteers, one female and one male. T-cell clones expanding and contracting after mild COVID-19 in a couple of donors were tracked by longitudinal TCRalpha and TCRbeta repertoire sequencing.

Broader findings and caveats from the paper: Contracting CD4+ clones turned up mainly in the CM and EM memory subsets, whereas EMRA was where CD8+ clones were enriched. Some responding clones were found in pre-infection memory, which suggests that pre-existing cross-reactive memory T cells took part in the SARS-CoV-2 response. Clones that contracted from day 15 to 85 showed balanced CD4/CD8 phenotypes, whereas a second wave of clones that expanded from day 15 to 37 leaned towards CD4+. SARS-CoV-2 specificity was not confirmed for the second-wave clones peaking on day 37. Only two mild cases were covered by the study, and larger cohorts that include severe cases with pre-infection samples were considered necessary.

The sequencing machine was an Illumina NovaSeq 6000. cDNA libraries for TCRalpha and TCRbeta were prepared by 5'RACE using constant-segment primers, with sample barcodes and unique molecular identifiers added. Trizol reagent was used to extract RNA from every sample. Library amplification was performed in two PCR steps, and a second sample barcode and Illumina TruSeq adapters were introduced in the second step. The libraries were sequenced on an Illumina NovaSeq using 2 x 150 bp paired-end reads. Processing in the source paper ran as follows. Reads were demultiplexed and collapsed into UMI-guided consensus sequences with migec v1.2.7. Using mixcr v2.1.11, the UMI consensuses were aligned to TRA and TRB V and J templates and assembled into clonotypes. Expanded or contracted clonotypes were those called significant by both edgeR and NoisET, with noise models trained on biological replicates. For edgeR calls, the cutoffs were a false discovery rate-adjusted p below 0.01 and a log2 fold-change threshold of 1. PCA with hierarchical clustering of max-normalized trajectories of the 1000 most abundant clonotypes was used as exploratory dynamics analysis. Separately sequenced CD4+ and CD8+ repertoires were used to assign the CD4 or CD8 phenotype of responding clones. TCRdb trimmed public reads at Q25 via fastp, called clones via MiXCR and kept in-frame beta chains. When rows share a CDR3 protein, they turn into one entry using the most common DNA and genes. V and J calls and clone size were set by TCRdb, not the authors. Present in this sample are over 250,000 distinct CDR3 sequences, 15% of which were seen just once. About a fifth of the sample belongs to the ten largest clones.

This clonotype occurred many times. The clone's antigen remains unknown. One base away there is no much larger clone; base qualities are not given. The CDR3 sequence holds 13 residues, the cysteine and phenylalanine included. Of the read, only the CDR3 DNA is kept; its 39 bases are in frame from base 1. CDR1 and CDR2, per the germline V gene, are SGHDT and YYEEEE. V is cut by 0 bases and J by 4 bases, and the space between the germline ends is 7 bases. Ficoll-Paque density gradient centrifugation was used to isolate PBMCs. Sequenced input: PBMCs or a T cell subset sorted from them (not recorded which). The receptor's source is a man aged 18 to 35 who had mild COVID-19 (a few samples of this study predate the infection). The sample titles of this study are shuffled in the database, so cell type and time point are left out; the donor was told from shared clones. The rearranged segments are TRBV5-6 and TRBJ1-1, with no reliable assignment of the D segment. The CDR3: CASSLESSTEAFF. The base sequence is TGTGCCAGCAGCTTGGAGAGTTCCACTGAAGCTTTCTTT.